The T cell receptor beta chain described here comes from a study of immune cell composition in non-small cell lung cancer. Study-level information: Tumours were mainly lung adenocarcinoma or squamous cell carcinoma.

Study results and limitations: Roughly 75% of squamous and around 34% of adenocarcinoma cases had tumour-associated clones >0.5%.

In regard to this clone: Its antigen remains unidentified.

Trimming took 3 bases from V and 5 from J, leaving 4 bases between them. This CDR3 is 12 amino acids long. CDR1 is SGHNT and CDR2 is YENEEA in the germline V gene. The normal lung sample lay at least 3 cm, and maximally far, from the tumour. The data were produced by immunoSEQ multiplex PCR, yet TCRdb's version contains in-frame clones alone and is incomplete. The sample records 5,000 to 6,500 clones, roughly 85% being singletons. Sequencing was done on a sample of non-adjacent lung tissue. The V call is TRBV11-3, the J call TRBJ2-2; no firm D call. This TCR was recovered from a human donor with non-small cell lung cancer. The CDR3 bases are TGTGCCAGCAGCTTGAGGACCGGGGAGCTGTTTTTT. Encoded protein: CASSLRTGELFF.